This T cell receptor (beta chain) originates from a study of read filtering for tumor transcriptome and immune sequencing. Study details: Among patients, around 18 were male and around 15 female, aged roughly 45 to 90 (mean about 71).

CDR1 and CDR2 from the germline V gene are SGHKS and YYEKEE (reference sequence). The J segment lost 5 bases and the V segment lost 3 bases, leaving 7 bases of the junction unmatched. This CDR3 region has 14 residues. The library was built from 400 to 500 ng RNA with molecular barcoded adaptors for alpha/delta and beta/gamma chains. TCRdb re-analysed the reads in MiXCR, keeping a single row per CDR3 protein. Of some 15,000 distinct CDR3 sequences in the sample, about a fifth were seen once. The study, taken as a whole, reports: Without single-read clonotypes, shared clonotype proportions correlated more between IR-seq and RNA-seq. IR-seq captured clonotypes deeper and more reliably than RNA-seq.

This clonotype was picked up many times. Its antigen is still unknown. This clonotype was sampled from a donor aged 40 or older with multiple myeloma. Sequenced input: a population of CD138-negative cells sorted from bone marrow. The chain couples TRBV5-5 to TRBJ1-2; 7 bases align to TRBD1. The CDR3 loop reads CASSSPGTAYGYTF. As DNA, the CDR3 is TGTGCCAGCAGCTCCCCCGGGACAGCTTATGGCTACACCTTC.